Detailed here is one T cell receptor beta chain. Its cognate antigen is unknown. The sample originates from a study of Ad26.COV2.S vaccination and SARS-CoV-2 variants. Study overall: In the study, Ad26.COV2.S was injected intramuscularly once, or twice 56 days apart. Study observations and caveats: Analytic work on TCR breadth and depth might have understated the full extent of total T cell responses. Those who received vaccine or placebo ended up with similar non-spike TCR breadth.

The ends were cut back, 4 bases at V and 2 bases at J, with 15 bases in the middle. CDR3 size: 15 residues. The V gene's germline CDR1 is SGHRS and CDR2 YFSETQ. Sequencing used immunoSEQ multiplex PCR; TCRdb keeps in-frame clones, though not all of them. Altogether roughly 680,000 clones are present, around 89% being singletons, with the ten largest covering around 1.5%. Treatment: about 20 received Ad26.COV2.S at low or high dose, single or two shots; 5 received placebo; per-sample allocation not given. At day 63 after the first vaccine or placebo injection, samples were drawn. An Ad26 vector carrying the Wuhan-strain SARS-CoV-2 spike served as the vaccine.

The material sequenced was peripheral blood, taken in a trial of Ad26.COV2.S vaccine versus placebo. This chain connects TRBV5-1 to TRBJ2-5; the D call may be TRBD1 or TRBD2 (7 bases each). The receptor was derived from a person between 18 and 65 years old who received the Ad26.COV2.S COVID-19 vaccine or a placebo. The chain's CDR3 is CASSPPGGGQETQYF. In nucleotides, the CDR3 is TGCGCCAGCAGCCCTCCAGGGGGGGGGCAAGAGACCCAGTACTTC.